The sequence of this TCR beta chain was determined in a study of beta chain features in type 1 diabetes. Whole-study findings and limits: All four CD4+ subsets from Type 1 diabetes patients carried moderately but significantly shorter TCRB CDR3s.

In germline, CDR1 is SNHLY, CDR2 FYNNEI. Trimming removed 4 bases from V and 3 bases from J; junction bases left unmatched: 9. The CDR3 has 16 amino acids. Notes on this clone: Antigen specificity is unknown.

Of the isolated RNA, all was reverse transcribed, and so the sequenced material was expressed TCRB transcripts. Measured with immunoSEQ multiplex PCR; TCRdb has only the in-frame clones, and not every one. The sample holds around 14,000 clones, roughly three quarters seen once. Sequenced input: stem cell memory CD4+ T cells from blood. The receptor comes from a woman younger than 35 with type 1 diabetes. The V gene is TRBV2, the J gene TRBJ2-5, with 9 bases identical to TRBD2. CDR3 amino acids: CASSAQRTSAKETQYF. The CDR3 bases are TGTGCCAGCAGTGCTCAGCGGACTAGCGCAAAAGAGACCCAGTACTTC.